The sequence of this T cell receptor beta chain was determined in a study of blood T cell repertoires in COVID-19. CDR3 length equals 15 residues. Germline assignment: CDR1 SGHVS and CDR2 FNYEAQ. V was clipped by 2 bases and J by 1 base, with 10 bases between them. Data came from immunoSEQ multiplex PCR; TCRdb stores just in-frame clones and leaves some out. The sample carries approximately 160,000 clones, around 82% recorded once. Across 24 US areas, participants ranged in age from about 18 to 100 years. Donors of Cohort 3 who recovered were those that had two negative PCRs, clearance, or symptom resolution.

The clonotype comes from a man aged 35 to 55 who had recovered from COVID-19. This sequence joins TRBV7-6 and TRBJ2-3, with TRBD2 as a possible D gene (6 bases). The sequencing input was PBMCs or T cells enriched from blood (not recorded which). In nucleotides, the CDR3 is TGTGCCAGCAGCTTACAGGGACTCGGCACAGATACGCAGTATTTT. It translates to CASSLQGLGTDTQYF.